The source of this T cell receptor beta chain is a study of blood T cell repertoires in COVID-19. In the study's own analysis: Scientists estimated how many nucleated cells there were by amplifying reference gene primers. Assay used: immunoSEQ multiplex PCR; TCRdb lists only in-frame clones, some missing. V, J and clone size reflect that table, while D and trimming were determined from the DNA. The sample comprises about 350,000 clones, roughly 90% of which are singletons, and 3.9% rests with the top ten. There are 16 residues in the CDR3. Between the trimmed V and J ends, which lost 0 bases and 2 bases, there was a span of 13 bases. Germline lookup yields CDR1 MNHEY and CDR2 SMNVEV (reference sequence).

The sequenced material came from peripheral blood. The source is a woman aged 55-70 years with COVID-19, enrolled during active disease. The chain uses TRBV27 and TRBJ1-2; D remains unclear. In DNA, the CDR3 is TGTGCCAGCAGTTTATCACCGCGGCCATCAAACTATGGCTACACCTTC. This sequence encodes CASSLSPRPSNYGYTF.